This is a list of T cell receptor beta chains from one sample in a study of neurological immune-mediated disorders. TCRdb analysed the 5' RACE reads with MiXCR anew, one entry per CDR3 protein. Found here are about 99,000 distinct CDR3 sequences, 10% to 12% of them singletons; the top ten hold more than 2.5%. Material: PBMCs. Source of these receptors: a female donor with HTLV-1-associated myelopathy (HAM/TSP). CDR3s include the opening cysteine and the closing phenylalanine or tryptophan. Fields, in order: V gene, D gene, CDR3 length, clone size, J gene, CDR3 protein, CDR3 DNA. D genes are given only for firm matches. Clone size appears in some rows only: once, few, many, or a class for an expanded clone.

v_gene: TRBV5-1; d_gene: .; len: 14; abundance: many; j_gene: TRBJ2-5; CDR3aa: CASSVSGTQETQYF; CDR3nt: TGCGCCAGCAGCGTATCCGGGACACAAGAGACCCAGTACTTC
v_gene: TRBV4-1; d_gene: .; len: 14; abundance: .; j_gene: TRBJ1-5; CDR3aa: CASQEGYFSQPQHF; CDR3nt: TGCGCCAGCCAAGAGGGTTATTTTAGTCAGCCCCAGCATTTT
v_gene: TRBV5-1; d_gene: TRBD1; len: 16; abundance: few; j_gene: TRBJ2-1; CDR3aa: CASSRTLTGGVNEQFF; CDR3nt: TGCGCCAGCAGCAGGACCTTGACAGGGGGCGTGAATGAGCAGTTCTTC
v_gene: TRBV7-9; d_gene: TRBD2; len: 18; abundance: many; j_gene: TRBJ2-1; CDR3aa: CASSPRLGGTRLDNEQFF; CDR3nt: TGTGCCAGCAGCCCCCGTCTCGGCGGGACTAGGTTGGACAATGAGCAGTTCTTC
v_gene: TRBV6-5; d_gene: .; len: 13; abundance: many; j_gene: TRBJ1-1; CDR3aa: CASSKDTGLEAFF; CDR3nt: TGTGCCAGCAGCAAGGACACTGGCCTTGAAGCTTTCTTT
v_gene: TRBV15; d_gene: .; len: 15; abundance: many; j_gene: TRBJ2-7; CDR3aa: CATSRDNSVLSEQYF; CDR3nt: TGTGCCACCAGCAGAGACAATAGCGTTCTCTCCGAGCAGTACTTC
v_gene: TRBV24-1; d_gene: .; len: 13; abundance: few; j_gene: TRBJ1-2; CDR3aa: CATSSTSGYGYTF; CDR3nt: TGTGCCACCAGTTCTACGTCCGGCTATGGCTACACCTTC
v_gene: TRBV20-1; d_gene: TRBD2; len: 15; abundance: .; j_gene: TRBJ2-5; CDR3aa: CSARVPGGKRETQYF; CDR3nt: TGCAGTGCTAGGGTTCCCGGGGGGAAGCGGGAGACCCAGTACTTC
v_gene: TRBV5-1; d_gene: TRBD2; len: 13; abundance: many; j_gene: TRBJ2-3; CDR3aa: CASGVQGEDTQYF; CDR3nt: TGCGCTAGCGGGGTACAGGGTGAAGATACGCAGTATTTT
v_gene: TRBV9; d_gene: TRBD1; len: 15; abundance: few; j_gene: TRBJ2-1; CDR3aa: CASSVEGTGDNEQFF; CDR3nt: TGTGCCAGCAGCGTAGAAGGGACAGGGGACAATGAGCAGTTCTTC
v_gene: TRBV5-1; d_gene: .; len: 15; abundance: .; j_gene: TRBJ1-6; CDR3aa: CASSLEWGARSPLHF; CDR3nt: TGCGCCAGCAGCTTGGAGTGGGGGGCTCGGTCACCCCTCCACTTT
v_gene: TRBV5-1; d_gene: .; len: 12; abundance: many; j_gene: TRBJ2-1; CDR3aa: CASSLGLNEQFF; CDR3nt: TGCGCCAGCAGCCTAGGATTGAATGAGCAGTTCTTC
v_gene: TRBV15; d_gene: .; len: 12; abundance: .; j_gene: TRBJ2-3; CDR3aa: CATSSSTDTQYF; CDR3nt: TGTGCCACCAGCAGTTCCACAGATACGCAGTATTTT
v_gene: TRBV9; d_gene: .; len: 14; abundance: .; j_gene: TRBJ1-6; CDR3aa: CASSVTGADSPLHF; CDR3nt: TGTGCCAGCAGCGTAACGGGGGCCGATTCACCCCTCCACTTT
v_gene: TRBV21-1; d_gene: .; len: 16; abundance: many; j_gene: TRBJ2-1; CDR3aa: CASSKAGMGIYNEQFF; CDR3nt: TGTGCCAGCAGCAAAGCGGGGATGGGGATTTACAATGAGCAGTTCTTC
v_gene: TRBV12-3/TRBV12-4; d_gene: .; len: 14; abundance: few; j_gene: TRBJ2-7; CDR3aa: CASSLSRGKGEQYF; CDR3nt: TGTGCCAGCAGTTTAAGTAGGGGGAAGGGGGAGCAGTACTTC
v_gene: TRBV29-1; d_gene: .; len: 13; abundance: many; j_gene: TRBJ1-1; CDR3aa: CSGLGRLNTEAFF; CDR3nt: TGCAGCGGCCTGGGACGGTTGAACACTGAAGCTTTCTTT
v_gene: TRBV12-3/TRBV12-4; d_gene: .; len: 13; abundance: .; j_gene: TRBJ1-5; CDR3aa: CASSLLRDQPQHF; CDR3nt: TGTGCCAGCAGTTTATTGAGGGACCAGCCCCAGCATTTT
v_gene: TRBV5-5; d_gene: .; len: 16; abundance: many; j_gene: TRBJ2-2; CDR3aa: CASSRQGWVGTGELFF; CDR3nt: TGTGCCAGCAGCCGCCAGGGTTGGGTGGGCACCGGGGAGCTGTTTTTT
v_gene: TRBV10-3; d_gene: TRBD1; len: 14; abundance: many; j_gene: TRBJ1-2; CDR3aa: CAISELSTGTGYTF; CDR3nt: TGTGCCATCAGTGAGCTCTCGACAGGGACTGGCTACACCTTC
v_gene: TRBV5-8; d_gene: .; len: 17; abundance: many; j_gene: TRBJ1-5; CDR3aa: CASSLRSPTGSNQPQHF; CDR3nt: TGTGCCAGCAGCTTGAGGTCACCGACAGGTAGCAATCAGCCCCAGCATTTT
v_gene: TRBV20-1; d_gene: TRBD2; len: 13; abundance: many; j_gene: TRBJ2-3; CDR3aa: CSAVSGVTDTQYF; CDR3nt: TGCAGTGCCGTTAGCGGGGTCACAGATACGCAGTATTTT
v_gene: TRBV12-3/TRBV12-4; d_gene: TRBD1; len: 15; abundance: many; j_gene: TRBJ1-6; CDR3aa: CASRQWDRGNSPLHF; CDR3nt: TGTGCCAGCAGACAATGGGACAGGGGTAATTCACCCCTCCACTTT
v_gene: TRBV5-1; d_gene: .; len: 15; abundance: many; j_gene: TRBJ2-3; CDR3aa: CAIEMGLNTADTQYF; CDR3nt: TGCGCCATCGAAATGGGACTCAACACCGCAGATACGCAGTATTTT
v_gene: TRBV12-3/TRBV12-4; d_gene: TRBD2; len: 14; abundance: many; j_gene: TRBJ2-2; CDR3aa: CASSANGGTGELFF; CDR3nt: TGTGCCAGCAGTGCCAACGGGGGGACCGGGGAGCTGTTTTTT
v_gene: TRBV15; d_gene: .; len: 18; abundance: many; j_gene: TRBJ1-3; CDR3aa: CATSRVSGPGGSGNTIYF; CDR3nt: TGTGCCACCAGCAGAGTTTCAGGACCCGGCGGCTCTGGAAACACCATATATTTT
v_gene: TRBV5-1; d_gene: .; len: 14; abundance: few; j_gene: TRBJ2-5; CDR3aa: CASSLAVGEETQYF; CDR3nt: TGCGCCAGCAGCTTGGCCGTTGGGGAAGAGACCCAGTACTTC
v_gene: TRBV5-1; d_gene: TRBD1; len: 13; abundance: many; j_gene: TRBJ2-1; CDR3aa: CASSPGTDNEQFF; CDR3nt: TGCGCCAGCAGCCCAGGGACAGACAATGAGCAGTTCTTC
v_gene: TRBV5-1; d_gene: TRBD1; len: 13; abundance: many; j_gene: TRBJ2-7; CDR3aa: CASSWDRSYEQYF; CDR3nt: TGCGCCAGCAGCTGGGACAGGTCCTACGAGCAGTACTTC
v_gene: TRBV4-1; d_gene: TRBD1; len: 16; abundance: few; j_gene: TRBJ1-1; CDR3aa: CASKVRDRGMNTEAFF; CDR3nt: TGCGCCAGCAAAGTCCGGGACAGGGGAATGAACACTGAAGCTTTCTTT
v_gene: TRBV20-1; d_gene: TRBD2; len: 18; abundance: many; j_gene: TRBJ2-3; CDR3aa: CSAIGPGTSGGAADTQYF; CDR3nt: TGCAGTGCCATCGGTCCCGGGACTAGCGGGGGGGCGGCAGATACGCAGTATTTT